The clone carrying this T cell receptor (beta chain) was counted ten times or more. Its antigen is unidentified. This entry comes from a study of early T cells in non-severe SARS-CoV-2 infection. On the study more broadly: Unsorted whole blood bulk RNA was sequenced, with unpaired chains. Study observations and caveats: Private and CD4 specificities were missed by VDJdb matching, skewed to anti-spike CD8.

Attachment of unique molecular identifiers to individual cDNA molecules was performed. TCRdb recomputed calls from the 5' RACE reads with MiXCR, one row per CDR3 protein. Of around 70,000 distinct CDR3 sequences detected, approximately 12% appear once; the ten largest clones hold 3% to 5%. Trimming removed 3 bases from V and 1 base from J, with 13 bases in between. Germline CDR1 is KGHSH and CDR2 is LQKENI. This CDR3 is built from 15 residues. J is TRBJ2-7 and V is TRBV18, with TRBD2 as a possible D gene (5 bases). The sequence derives from an adult who was a healthcare worker with PCR-confirmed SARS-CoV-2 infection or an uninfected control (not recorded which). Sequenced material: whole blood. This CDR3 reads CASSPPKGDSYEQYF. The CDR3 bases are TGTGCCAGCTCACCGCCTAAGGGAGATTCCTACGAGCAGTACTTC.